Listed here is a single T cell receptor (beta chain). These data are taken from a study of technical replicates of blood from a handful of donors. V shed 3 bases, J shed 0 bases, and the junction held 3 bases outside the gene matches. Germline assignment: CDR1 SEHNR and CDR2 FQNEAQ (reference sequence). The CDR3 spans 16 residues. Clones were read by immunoSEQ multiplex PCR, and TCRdb kept only the in-frame ones, dropping some. The sample has just over 55,000 clones; 80% to 95% are singletons. The chain couples TRBV7-9 to TRBJ1-4; 8 bases map to TRBD1. The origin of this receptor is a human donor in good health. Some clones in this sample may be carry-over from other donors' samples. Sequences were obtained from PBMCs. The CDR3 region has the DNA TGTGCCAGCAGCTTCTCGGACAGGGCAACTAATGAAAAACTGTTTTTT. Encoded protein: CASSFSDRATNEKLFF.